This T cell receptor beta chain appears in the sequencing data of a study of beta chain features in type 1 diabetes. Study as a whole: All samples together contributed almost 110,000,000 sorted cells for examination. Notes on the study in general: Shorter templates might be favored by PCR, equally in patients and controls. Type 1 diabetes patients had VDJ junctions that carried fewer insertions and more deletions.

Expressed TCRB transcripts were sequenced after all isolated RNA was converted to cDNA. Clones were sequenced by immunoSEQ multiplex PCR, and TCRdb holds only the in-frame ones, with some missing. The repertoire includes 60,000 to 75,000 clones, about three fifths of them detected once, and 2.2% sits in the top ten. In this sample, this clone turned up a few times. Its specificity is not known. The CDR3 extends over 16 amino acids. The germline CDR1 and CDR2 sequences are SQVTM and ANQGSEA. Germline trimming cut 1 base from V and 8 bases from J; bases unmatched to any gene: 11. Sequencing was performed on Tregs from blood. The rearrangement joins TRBV29-1 to TRBJ2-3; TRBD2 matches 11 bases. This receptor was obtained from a woman between 18 and 29 years old in good health. DNA for the CDR3: TGCAGCGTTGAAGGTGTAAAACTAGCGGGAGCTGGTACGCAGTATTTT. The encoded protein is CSVEGVKLAGAGTQYF.